This entry lists 18 T cell receptor beta chains sequenced from one sample in a study of early T cells in non-severe SARS-CoV-2 infection. One entry per CDR3 protein, called by TCRdb with MiXCR from the 5' RACE reads. The table records 25,000 to 35,000 distinct CDR3 sequences, 3% to 4% of them present only once. Sequenced material: whole blood. The receptors were sampled from an adult who was a healthcare worker with PCR-confirmed SARS-CoV-2 infection or an uninfected control (not recorded which).

This clonotype was counted many times. The chain joins TRBV19 to TRBJ1-4; maybe TRBD1 (6 bases). Trimming took 7 bases from V and 7 from J, leaving 7 bases between them. Germline CDR1 and CDR2: LNHDA and SQIVND (reference sequence). This CDR3 comprises 11 residues. The CDR3 loop reads CASKTGEKLFF. The DNA for the CDR3 is TGTGCCAGTAAGACAGGTGAAAAACTGTTTTTT.

This clonotype has just a few counts. The chain has TRBV29-1 and TRBJ1-1, with a possible D match to TRBD1 (5 bases). The CDR3 runs to 13 residues. Trimming took 7 bases from V and 1 from J, leaving 13 bases between them. Germline CDR1 and CDR2: SQVTM and ANQGSEA. The CDR3 nucleotides are TGCAGCGAGTGGGGGGGAGGGAACACTGAAGCTTTCTTT. It codes for CSEWGGGNTEAFF.

In this sample, this clonotype turned up many times. The chain links TRBV29-1 to TRBJ1-2, with 8 bases fitting TRBD1. This CDR3 is built from 12 residues. CDR1 is SQVTM and CDR2 is ANQGSEA in the germline V gene. V shed 8 bases and J 7 bases; nucleotides not matched to a gene: 9. CDR3 nucleotides: TGCAGCACGGACAGGGCAGGTTCTGGCTACACCTTC. Protein product: CSTDRAGSGYTF.

This clonotype has ten or more counts. The rearrangement joins TRBV20-1 to TRBJ2-1; 10 nucleotides match TRBD2. V trimming: 6 bases; J trimming: 1 base; junction bases outside the gene matches: 6. The length of the CDR3 is 15 residues. Germline V gene data show CDR1 as DFQATT and CDR2 as SNEGSKA (reference sequence). CDR3 sequence: CSAEPSGGSYNEQFF. CDR3 in DNA: TGCAGTGCGGAGCCTAGCGGGGGATCCTACAATGAGCAGTTCTTC.

At least ten counts were recorded for this clonotype. This chain joins TRBV2 and TRBJ2-7; a possible D gene is TRBD2 (5 bases). The V gene's germline CDR1 is SNHLY and CDR2 FYNNEI. Trimming pared 4 bases from V and 5 bases from J, leaving 27 bases between. This CDR3 contains 18 residues. The CDR3 DNA reads as TGTGCCAGCAGTGGGGAAGTGACTCAGACTAAGGCGTTTGACGAGCAGTACTTC. This translates into CASSGEVTQTKAFDEQYF.

By frequency in the sample, this clonotype is medium-sized. The CDR3 loop reads CASSDNSGANVLTF. CDR3 bases: TGTGCCAGCAGTGACAACTCTGGGGCCAACGTCCTGACTTTC. This rearrangement joins TRBV6-4 to TRBJ2-6; D is uncertain. Germline CDR1 and CDR2: MRHNA and SNTAGT. The CDR3 runs to 14 residues. Trimming left V 2 bases short and J 0 bases short, with 2 bases between.

This clonotype was detected a few times. The chain couples TRBV27 to TRBJ1-5; TRBD1 is a possible D gene (5 bases). V lost 6 bases and J 6 bases, leaving 15 bases between the germline ends. Germline V CDR1 and CDR2: MNHEY, SMNVEV (reference sequence). The CDR3 extends over 14 amino acids. The CDR3 is CASSLTGTGQPQHF. The CDR3, as DNA: TGTGCCAGCAGCCTTACAGGTACAGGTCAGCCCCAGCATTTT.

This clonotype appeared a few times. The chain uses TRBV5-1 and TRBJ1-2; 7 bases are a match to TRBD1. Germline trimming cut 4 bases from V and 4 bases from J; bases unmatched to any gene: 4. Germline CDR1 SGHRS, CDR2 YFSETQ. The CDR3 runs to 13 residues. Written as DNA, the CDR3 is TGCGCCAGCAGCCTGACAGGGAGCTATGGCTACACCTTC. It encodes CASSLTGSYGYTF.

This clonotype appeared many times. This chain uses TRBV27 with TRBJ1-1; D is unresolved. The CDR3 length is 15 residues. Per the germline V gene, CDR1 is MNHEY and CDR2 is SMNVEV (reference sequence). Trimming took 4 bases from V and 5 from J, leaving 17 bases between them. CDR3 sequence (DNA): TGTGCCAGCAGTTCACGGTCCCTTGGCTCTACTGAAGCTTTCTTT. It encodes CASSSRSLGSTEAFF.

This clonotype was observed at least ten times. The chain combines TRBV20-1 with TRBJ1-1; D is ambiguous. The CDR3 has 13 residues. The V end lost 0 bases, the J end lost 6 bases, and 11 bases lay between the germline ends. Looked up from germline, CDR1 is DFQATT and CDR2 is SNEGSKA (reference sequence). The CDR3 DNA reads as TGCAGTGCTAGAGACGAAGGGAGAGCTGAAGCTTTCTTT. Its translation: CSARDEGRAEAFF.

Ten or more counts support this clonotype. The chain recombines TRBV4-2 with TRBJ2-1; the match to TRBD2 covers 8 bases. Per germline, CDR1 LGHNA and CDR2 YNFKEQ. With 1 base clipped from V and 0 bases from J, the junction kept 5 bases outside the gene matches. The CDR3 is made up of 17 amino acids. The CDR3 spells CASSQAAGGSSYNEQFF. For the CDR3, the DNA is TGTGCCAGCAGCCAAGCGGCGGGGGGCAGCTCCTACAATGAGCAGTTCTTC.

In this sample, this clonotype turned up many times. The V call is TRBV20-1, the J call TRBJ2-2; no reliable D call. CDR3 length: 13 amino acids. Trimming left V 1 base short and J 1 base short, with 4 bases between. Germline CDR1 is DFQATT and CDR2 is SNEGSKA (reference sequence). In DNA, the CDR3 is TGCAGTGCTAGAGGGGGGAACACCGGGGAGCTGTTTTTT. Encoded protein: CSARGGNTGELFF.

The table lists this clonotype with many counts. The CDR3 reads CASSLTLQETQYF. For the CDR3, the DNA is TGTGCCAGCAGCTTAACACTGCAAGAGACCCAGTACTTC. The genes are TRBV11-2 and TRBJ2-5; unclear D gene. V was trimmed by 2 bases and J by 2 bases, leaving 6 bases between them. Germline V lookup: CDR1 SGHAT, CDR2 FQNNGV. The CDR3 contains 13 residues.

V gene TRBV2 combines with J gene TRBJ2-2; weak D call: TRBD2 (6 bases). V was shortened by 8 bases and J by 6 bases, with 13 bases between the two germline ends. There are 13 residues in the CDR3. Germline V gives CDR1 SNHLY, CDR2 FYNNEI. The CDR3 region has the DNA TGTGCCAGCCGGCGGGATGGGTCCGGGGAGCTGTTTTTT. Protein: CASRRDGSGELFF.

V usage is TRBV3-1 and J usage is TRBJ2-4, with D unclear. CDR1 and CDR2 from the germline V gene are LGHDT and YNNKEL (reference sequence). V was shortened by 3 bases and J by 9 bases, with 15 bases between the two germline ends. This CDR3 is 14 amino acids long. CDR3 protein: CASSQERGASIQYF. CDR3 DNA sequence: TGTGCCAGCAGCCAGGAGAGAGGAGCGAGCATTCAGTACTTC.

This clonotype was observed many times. This chain uses TRBV20-1 with TRBJ1-5; the match to TRBD1 covers 9 bases. CDR1 DFQATT and CDR2 SNEGSKA come from the germline V gene (reference sequence). The CDR3 has 13 amino acids. Germline trimming cut 6 bases from V and 7 bases from J; bases unmatched to any gene: 7. The CDR3 DNA sequence: TGCAGTGCACGGACAGGGGCGGGACAGCCCCAGCATTTT. As protein: CSARTGAGQPQHF.

This clonotype was seen at least ten times. This chain joins TRBV30 and TRBJ2-7, with 8 bases aligning to TRBD2. Trimming cost V 2 bases and J 4 bases; bases outside gene matches: 7. The CDR3 runs to 14 residues. CDR1 GTSNPN and CDR2 SVGIG come from the germline V gene (reference sequence). CDR3 in amino acids: CAWSPQREPYEQYF. The CDR3 coding sequence is TGTGCCTGGAGTCCTCAGCGGGAGCCGTACGAGCAGTACTTC.

The chain employs TRBV10-3 and TRBJ2-2, with 8 bases identical to TRBD1. CDR1 and CDR2 (germline): ENHRY, SYGVKD. J gave up 4 bases and V 0 bases, and 4 bases lay outside the gene matches. The CDR3 covers 16 residues. The CDR3 DNA follows: TGTGCCATCAGTGAGTCTGGACAGGGAGGCACCGGGGAGCTGTTTTTT. Its protein product is CAISESGQGGTGELFF.